The T cell receptor beta chain described here comes from a study of blood T cell repertoires in COVID-19. Study as a whole: From the United States, Italy and Spain came samples of acute and convalescent COVID-19. The analysed material was cDNA or gDNA that came from T cells, B-cell-depleted T cells, or PBMCs.

Original handling: The authors estimated nucleated cell counts from reference gene primer amplification. The assay was immunoSEQ multiplex PCR, and TCRdb's table has in-frame clones only and misses some. V, J and clone size reflect that table, while D and trimming were determined from the DNA. This sample has around 77,000 clones; around 85% occur once, and the top ten carry approximately 5.5%. The CDR3 spans 14 residues. This clone was seen a few times. This TCR came from a man older than 75 with acute or convalescent COVID-19. The chain joins TRBV12-1 to TRBJ1-2; the table's D call, TRBD1, has no DNA check behind it. TRBV12-1 is noted as a pseudogene. Sequencing was done on a sample of peripheral blood. CDR3 amino acids: CASSFDRTGEYYTF. The CDR3 coding sequence is TGTGCCAGCAGCTTTGACAGGACAGGGGAATACTACACCTTC.